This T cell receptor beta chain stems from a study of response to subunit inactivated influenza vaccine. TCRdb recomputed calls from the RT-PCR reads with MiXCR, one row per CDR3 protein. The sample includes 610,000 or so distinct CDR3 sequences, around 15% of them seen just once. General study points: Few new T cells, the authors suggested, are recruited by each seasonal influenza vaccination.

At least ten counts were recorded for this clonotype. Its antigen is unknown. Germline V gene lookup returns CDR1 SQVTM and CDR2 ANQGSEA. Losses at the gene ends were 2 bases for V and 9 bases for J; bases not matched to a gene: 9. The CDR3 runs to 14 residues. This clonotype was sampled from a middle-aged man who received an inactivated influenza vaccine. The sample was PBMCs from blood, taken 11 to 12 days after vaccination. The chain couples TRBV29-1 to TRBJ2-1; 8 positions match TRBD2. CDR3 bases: TGCAGCGTTGAACCGGGACTAGGGTCAGGTGAGCAGTTCTTC. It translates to CSVEPGLGSGEQFF.